Below are 26 T cell receptor beta chains sequenced from a single sample in a study of T cell changes during pregnancy in multiple sclerosis. Libraries were prepared by immunoSEQ multiplex PCR; TCRdb keeps only in-frame clonotypes and omits some of them. The sample gives about 51,000 clones, approximately 92% of which show up once; approximately 0.62% is in the top ten. The source was CD4+ T cells from peripheral blood mononuclear cells, collected in the third trimester of pregnancy. Receptors were obtained from a female donor with multiple sclerosis, enrolled in a pregnancy study.

The rearrangement uses TRBV5-1 and TRBJ2-3; D might be TRBD2 (8 bases). Germline CDR1 and CDR2: SGHRS and YFSETQ. There are 16 residues in the CDR3. With 4 bases removed from V and 4 bases from J, the gap between germline ends came to 19 bases. CDR3 sequence (DNA): TGCGCCAGCAGCCCCCAGACAGGGACTAGGGCAGATACGCAGTATTTT. This gives the protein CASSPQTGTRADTQYF.

The CDR3 nucleotides read TGTGCCAGCAGCTCCTGGACAGAGGAGACCCAGTACTTC. As protein: CASSSWTEETQYF. The chain has TRBV5-6 and TRBJ2-5, with a possible D match to TRBD1 (6 bases). This CDR3 has 13 residues. In germline, CDR1 is SGHDT, CDR2 YYEEEE. V was trimmed by 3 bases and J by 5 bases, leaving 11 bases between them.

The J gene is TRBJ2-2, the V gene TRBV7-3; D not resolved. Germline V CDR1 and CDR2: SGHTA, FQGTGA. V lost 2 bases to trimming and J lost 0 bases, with 4 bases between them. This CDR3 region has 14 residues. The CDR3 here is CASSLLANTGELFF. In DNA form, the CDR3 reads TGTGCCAGCAGCTTACTAGCGAACACCGGGGAGCTGTTTTTT.

The chain links TRBV29-1 to TRBJ2-1, with D tentatively TRBD2 (6 bases). In germline, CDR1 is SQVTM, CDR2 ANQGSEA. This CDR3 has 14 residues. V was cut by 4 bases and J by 10 bases, with 20 bases left in between. The CDR3 sequence is CSVGVGGGIEEQFF. The CDR3 nucleotides are TGCAGCGTTGGGGTTGGAGGCGGGATTGAAGAGCAGTTCTTC.

The V call is TRBV5-1, the J call TRBJ1-1; D unclear. This CDR3 region has 12 residues. V lost 4 bases and J lost 7, with 11 bases in between. Germline lookup yields CDR1 SGHRS and CDR2 YFSETQ. This chain's CDR3 is CASSTAGNEAFF. The CDR3 nucleotides read TGCGCCAGCAGCACCGCCGGGAATGAAGCTTTCTTT.

The chain combines TRBV13 with TRBJ2-1; D is unresolved. Trimming left V 4 bases short and J 11 bases short, with 9 bases between. The CDR3 extends over 11 amino acids. Germline V gene sequence: CDR1 PRHDT, CDR2 FYEKMQ (reference sequence). In DNA, the CDR3 is TGTGCCAGCAGCTCAGCGTACCAGCAGTTCTTC. Protein sequence: CASSSAYQQFF.

This clone was found once. The CDR3 DNA sequence: TGTGCCAGTAGTATTTTTGAGGTTTCGGTTTTCTCGTACAATGAGCAGTTCTTC. Translation gives CASSIFEVSVFSYNEQFF. The chain joins TRBV19 to TRBJ2-1; D is unresolved. The CDR3 covers 18 residues. V lost 3 bases and J 4 bases, leaving 22 bases between the germline ends. Germline lookup yields CDR1 LNHDA and CDR2 SQIVND (reference sequence).

V and J are TRBV5-1 and TRBJ2-7, with TRBD1 matching over 7 bases. The CDR3 spans 15 residues. Germline lookup yields CDR1 SGHRS and CDR2 YFSETQ. V shed 2 bases and J 1 base; nucleotides not matched to a gene: 6. This CDR3 reads CASSFTGTASYEQYF. DNA of the CDR3: TGCGCCAGCAGCTTCACCGGGACAGCTTCCTACGAGCAGTACTTC. Combining the CDR3 with reference TRBV5-1 and TRBJ2-7 gives the whole variable domain KAGVTQTPRYLIKTRGQQVTLSCSPISGHRSVSWYQQTPGQGLQFLFEYFSETQRNKGNFPGRFSGRQFSNSRSEMNVSTLELGDSALYLCASSFTGTASYEQYFGPGTRLTVT.

The V gene is TRBV10-2, the J gene TRBJ1-3, with unresolved D. CDR1 is WSHSY and CDR2 is SAAADI in the germline V gene. The CDR3 totals 14 residues. With 6 bases removed from V and 0 bases from J, the gap between germline ends came to 9 bases. The CDR3 protein is CASSFFSSGNTIYF. The CDR3 DNA reads TGCGCCAGCAGCTTCTTTAGCTCTGGAAACACCATATATTTT.

The chain combines TRBV7-2 with TRBJ1-2; D uncertain. V was shortened by 1 base and J by 4 bases, with 13 bases between the two germline ends. Looked up from germline, CDR1 is SGHTA and CDR2 is FQGNSA. This CDR3 contains 15 residues. In nucleotides, the CDR3 is TGTGCCAGCAGCTTAGGGCAGGACTTTTCCTATGGCTACACCTTC. As protein: CASSLGQDFSYGYTF.

The V call is TRBV4-2, the J call TRBJ1-3; D may be TRBD1 (5 bases). The CDR3 covers 16 residues. Germline V gene data show CDR1 as LGHNA and CDR2 as YNFKEQ. V was pared by 0 bases and J by 6 bases, with 15 bases between. DNA for the CDR3: TGTGCCAGCAGCCAAGATCGCCAGGGTGGCGAAAACACCATATATTTT. Translated, it gives CASSQDRQGGENTIYF.

CDR3 nucleotides: TGTGCCAGCAGCTTAGACCGTAATAGTCAGCCCCAGCATTTT. It specifies CASSLDRNSQPQHF. The V gene is TRBV7-8, the J gene TRBJ1-5; D is undetermined. V lost 1 base and J lost 6, with 10 bases in between. This CDR3 has 14 residues. Germline CDR1 is SGHVS and CDR2 is FQNEAQ.

The V gene is TRBV7-2, the J gene TRBJ2-7; 7 bases line up with TRBD2. Germline V lookup: CDR1 SGHTA, CDR2 FQGNSA. The CDR3 has 13 amino acids. V trimming: 5 bases; J trimming: 2 bases; junction bases outside the gene matches: 3. The CDR3 sequence: CASSLGGPYEQYF. DNA of the CDR3: TGTGCCAGCAGCCTGGGAGGGCCCTACGAGCAGTACTTC.

CDR3 amino acids: CASSLDPASGSMGKYF. The CDR3 coding sequence is TGTGCCAGCAGCTTAGATCCCGCTAGCGGGAGCATGGGGAAATACTTC. The chain joins TRBV7-2 to TRBJ2-7, with 10 bases fitting TRBD2. CDR1 SGHTA and CDR2 FQGNSA come from the germline V gene. This CDR3 is 16 amino acids long. With 1 base clipped from V and 13 bases from J, the junction kept 16 bases outside the gene matches. The variable domain in full, with the rest retrieved from reference TRBV7-2 and TRBJ2-7, is GAGVSQSPSNKVTEKGKDVELRCDPISGHTALYWYRQSLGQGLEFLIYFQGNSAPDKSGLPSDRFSAERTGGSVSTLTIQRTQQEDSAVYLCASSLDPASGSMGKYFGPGTRLTVT.

The chain has TRBV28 and TRBJ1-2; no firm D call. This CDR3 contains 13 residues. CDR1 and CDR2 (germline): MDHEN, SYDVKM. Deletions cut 5 bases from V and 4 bases from J, with 11 bases between. CDR3 coding DNA: TGTGCCAGCAGTCCATCACAGCTCTATGGCTACACCTTC. It codes for CASSPSQLYGYTF.

The chain carries TRBV28 and TRBJ2-5; perhaps TRBD1 as D (6 bases). V lost 2 bases and J lost 5, with 15 bases in between. The CDR3 extends over 15 amino acids. Per the germline V gene, CDR1 is MDHEN and CDR2 is SYDVKM. The CDR3 DNA sequence: TGTGCCAGCAGTTTAACTTCAGGGGTGGGGGAGACCCAGTACTTC. Its translation: CASSLTSGVGETQYF.

The chain couples TRBV10-3 to TRBJ1-5, with D perhaps matching TRBD1 (6 bases). This CDR3 is built from 15 residues. CDR1 is ENHRY, CDR2 SYGVKD, per germline. Between the trimmed V and J ends, which lost 2 bases and 1 base, there was a span of 9 bases. CDR3 in amino acids: CAISEGQGSNQPQHF. The CDR3, as DNA: TGTGCCATCAGTGAGGGGCAGGGGAGCAATCAGCCCCAGCATTTT.

This clone was picked up one time. Compared with germline, one end of the junction differs, possibly owing to a read error. This chain links TRBV7-7 with TRBJ2-1; TRBD2 might be the D (6 bases). Germline-derived CDR1 and CDR2 are SSHAT and FNYEAQ (reference sequence). This CDR3 is built from 17 residues. CDR3 sequence reads: CASSQRAGPLSYNEQFF. In DNA, the CDR3 is TGTGCTAGCAGCCAGCGGGCGGGTCCCCTCTCCTACAATGAGCAGTTCTTC.

The J gene is TRBJ2-1, the V gene TRBV27; TRBD1 might be the D (6 bases). This CDR3 is built from 15 residues. The germline V gene encodes CDR1 MNHEY and CDR2 SMNVEV (reference sequence). Trimming cost V 4 bases and J 1 base, with 11 bases left between them. The CDR3 loop is CASSSQGWSYNEQFF. In DNA, the CDR3 is TGTGCCAGCAGTTCACAGGGTTGGTCCTACAATGAGCAGTTCTTC.

The chain is built from TRBV5-4 and TRBJ1-4, with no clear D. This CDR3 has 13 amino acids. V was cut by 0 bases and J by 8 bases, with 8 bases left in between. CDR1 is SGHNT, CDR2 YYREEE, per germline (reference sequence). Here the CDR3 DNA reads TGTGCCAGCAGCTTGGGCGGGATCGAAAAACTGTTTTTT. As protein: CASSLGGIEKLFF.

This chain uses TRBV28 with TRBJ2-7; 9 bases fit TRBD2. The CDR3 runs 14 residues. CDR1 and CDR2 from the germline V gene are MDHEN and SYDVKM. Trimming cost V 8 bases and J 3 bases; bases outside gene matches: 8. The CDR3: CASYPRGRDYEQYF. CDR3 sequence (DNA): TGTGCCAGCTATCCGCGCGGGAGGGACTACGAGCAGTACTTC.

This clone was seen only once. The chain couples TRBV11-3 to TRBJ2-1; 14 nucleotides match TRBD2. Germline V gene data show CDR1 as SGHNT and CDR2 as YENEEA. The CDR3 is 15 amino acids. V shed 4 bases and J 10 bases; nucleotides not matched to a gene: 6. CDR3 protein: CASSSGLAGVEEQFF. CDR3 in DNA: TGTGCCAGCAGCTCGGGACTAGCGGGAGTGGAGGAGCAGTTCTTC.

The chain joins TRBV7-6 to TRBJ1-1, with 10 bases that match TRBD1. This CDR3 has 18 residues. The V gene's germline CDR1 is SGHVS and CDR2 FNYEAQ. V lost 1 base to trimming and J lost 3 bases; unmatched junction nucleotides: 11. Written as DNA, the CDR3 is TGTGCCAGCAGCTTAGAGCAGGGACAGGGGATAGGGGACACTGAAGCTTTCTTT. This translates into CASSLEQGQGIGDTEAFF.

The chain links TRBV9 to TRBJ2-7; the D is unclear. Looked up from germline, CDR1 is SGDLS and CDR2 is YYNGEE. The ends were cut back, 0 bases at V and 3 bases at J, with 10 bases in the middle. This CDR3 has 14 residues. In DNA, the CDR3 is TGTGCCAGCAGCGTAGCTCCAGGTATCTACGAGCAGTACTTC. It specifies CASSVAPGIYEQYF. Supplemented by reference TRBV9 and TRBJ2-7, the full variable domain reads DSGVTQTPKHLITATGQRVTLRCSPRSGDLSVYWYQQSLDQGLQFLIQYYNGEERAKGNILERFSAQQFPDLHSELNLSSLELGDSALYFCASSVAPGIYEQYFGPGTRLTVT.

This rearrangement joins TRBV5-3 to TRBJ1-2; D is unresolved. TRBV5-3 is marked as an open reading frame, function uncertain. The CDR3 sequence is 12 residues long. Trimming stripped 4 bases from V and 3 bases from J, with 7 bases between. The CDR3 reads CARSGRYYGYTF. The DNA for the CDR3 is TGTGCCAGAAGCGGGCGATACTATGGCTACACCTTC.

The rearrangement joins TRBV7-2 to TRBJ2-7, with 7 bases fitting TRBD1. This CDR3 is built from 15 residues. Losses at the gene ends were 5 bases for V and 1 base for J; bases not matched to a gene: 8. Germline V gives CDR1 SGHTA, CDR2 FQGNSA. The CDR3 coding sequence is TGTGCCAGCAGCCAACAGGGGTTGCAATCCTACGAGCAGTACTTC. It codes for CASSQQGLQSYEQYF.